Shown below are 8 T cell receptor beta chains from a single sample sequenced in a study of long-term antiretroviral therapy in people with HIV. The immunoSEQ assay was v3.0, run at survey level. Some clones are missing from TCRdb's copy, which holds only in-frame ones; the method was immunoSEQ multiplex PCR. The sample has about 28,000 clones; roughly 96% are singletons. Sample: unsorted PBMCs, taken roughly 6 years after starting antiretroviral therapy. The receptors stem from a man aged 25-45 years with HIV.

This chain uses TRBV16 with TRBJ1-4, with D uncertain. The CDR3 spans 14 residues. Germline CDR1 is KGHSY and CDR2 is FQNENV. The ends were cut back, 2 bases at V and 4 bases at J, with 8 bases in the middle. The CDR3 DNA follows: TGTGCCAGCAGCCAAGGGCAGATTAATGAAAAACTGTTTTTT. Protein product: CASSQGQINEKLFF.

The V and J genes are TRBV28 and TRBJ1-1, with D maybe TRBD1 (6 bases). V dropped 6 bases and J dropped 5 bases, with 16 bases sitting between them. The CDR3 loop spans 14 amino acids. Germline V lookup: CDR1 MDHEN, CDR2 SYDVKM. The CDR3 protein is CASSLRGARTEAFF. In DNA, the CDR3 is TGTGCCAGCAGCTTGCGGGGGGCAAGGACTGAAGCTTTCTTT. Full variable domain (rest looked up from reference TRBV28 and TRBJ1-1): DVKVTQSSRYLVKRTGEKVFLECVQDMDHENMFWYRQDPGLGLRLIYFSYDVKMKEKGDIPEGYSVSREKKERFSLILESASTNQTSMYLCASSLRGARTEAFFGQGTRLTVV.

The CDR3 protein is CASSRRSTGVAAYEQYF. The CDR3 bases are TGCGCCAGCAGCCGGCGATCGACAGGGGTCGCCGCCTACGAGCAGTACTTC. This chain connects TRBV5-1 to TRBJ2-7, with 8 bases identical to TRBD1. From germline, CDR1 is SGHRS and CDR2 YFSETQ. This CDR3 has 17 residues. Trimming at V came to 4 bases and at J to 2 bases, leaving 14 bases not matched to a gene.

This chain connects TRBV2 to TRBJ2-5; 8 bases are shared with TRBD2. The CDR3 sequence is 14 residues long. V was pared by 4 bases and J by 10 bases, with 11 bases of the junction left unmatched. Germline V gives CDR1 SNHLY, CDR2 FYNNEI. The CDR3: CASSGGRGREGQYF. CDR3 sequence (DNA): TGTGCCAGCAGTGGCGGTAGGGGCCGGGAGGGCCAGTACTTC.

This clone was detected only once. This rearrangement joins TRBV7-9 to TRBJ1-4, with a weak D call TRBD1 (6 bases). From germline, CDR1 is SEHNR and CDR2 FQNEAQ (reference sequence). Deletions cut 1 base from V and 4 bases from J, with 10 bases between. The CDR3 has 15 residues. The CDR3 DNA sequence: TGTGCCAGCAGCTTAGAGGGGGGGCATAATGAAAAACTGTTTTTT. Protein sequence: CASSLEGGHNEKLFF.

The chain has TRBV6-4 and TRBJ2-3, with D unclear. V shed 5 bases and J shed 4 bases, with 16 bases lying between them. The CDR3 covers 15 residues. Germline assignment: CDR1 MRHNA and CDR2 SNTAGT. DNA of the CDR3: TGTGCCAGCAGTTCCGACAATAAAGCAGCAGATACGCAGTATTTT. Amino acids: CASSSDNKAADTQYF.

This chain links TRBV5-5 with TRBJ1-4; D possibly corresponds to TRBD1 (6 bases). Germline V gives CDR1 SGHKS, CDR2 YYEKEE (reference sequence). The CDR3 totals 14 residues. The V end was cut by 7 bases, the J end by 3 bases, with 13 bases between. CDR3 sequence reads: CASYEDRANEKLFF. The CDR3 DNA reads as TGTGCCAGCTACGAGGACAGAGCTAATGAAAAACTGTTTTTT.

The chain links TRBV29-1 to TRBJ1-2, with 8 bases matching TRBD1. The CDR3 length is 12 residues. Trimming cost V 3 bases and J 6 bases; bases outside gene matches: 3. Germline V gene data show CDR1 as SQVTM and CDR2 as ANQGSEA. The CDR3 DNA reads as TGCAGCGTTGAGGGGACAGGAGATGGCTACACCTTC. It codes for CSVEGTGDGYTF.